This T cell receptor (beta chain) comes out of a study of T-cell reconstitution after alpha-beta-depleted transplantation in children. Study results and caveats: Elevated TCRbeta diversity at day 60 was traced, in some patients, to surviving recipient T cells and thymic progenitors. T-cell counts and diversity at one year following transplant were attributed mainly to newly produced T cells. Several hundred expanded graft clones reportedly were the source of alpha-beta T cells about two months after transplant.

The CDR3 covers 16 residues. Germline lookup yields CDR1 SGHRS and CDR2 YFSETQ. Unmatched junction bases numbered 15, after V lost 0 bases and J lost 14 bases. As concerns this clonotype: Its antigen is not known.

Unique molecular identifiers were used in preparing the TCRbeta library. TCRdb itself ran the PCR reads through MiXCR, one entry per CDR3 protein. There are about 300,000 distinct CDR3 sequences in the sample; 6.5% to 9% occur only once, and about 9.1% lies in the top ten. This sequence joins TRBV5-1 and TRBJ2-3; 10 nucleotides match TRBD2. Sequenced material: peripheral blood, taken 360 days after TCRalphabeta/CD19-depleted stem cell transplant. The receptor was derived from a female patient aged 2 to 10 who had a stem cell transplant for Fanconi anemia, so the T cells may come from the graft donor. The CDR3 region is CASSLGGLAGASSWYF. The DNA for the CDR3 is TGCGCCAGCAGCTTGGGAGGGCTAGCGGGAGCCAGCTCATGGTATTTT.